A selection of T cell receptor beta chains follows, all from one sample in a study of pediatric ulcerative colitis. Repertoires were generated with immunoSEQ multiplex PCR, while TCRdb's copy carries only in-frame clones and drops some. This table holds about 32,000 clones, roughly 86% found once. The sequencing sample was made of blood. The receptors shown here come from a boy aged 10-17 years with severe ulcerative colitis. CDR3s leave out the opening cysteine and the closing phenylalanine or tryptophan.

length	V	CDR3
11	TRBV5-4	ASSLGGSETQY
12	TRBV29-1	SVEEQGMDNEQF
12	TRBV2	ASRQDSGANVLT
11	TRBV5-6	ASSWAWGETQY
14	TRBV2	ASSANRPQPGQPQH
13	TRBV7-9	ASSARQGLQETQY
14	TRBV5-6	ASSLYNSAGNQPQH
13	TRBV27	ASALTGYHNSPLH
15	TRBV5-5	ASSASTGFAMSSPLH
12	TRBV19	ASSRGGLGTEAF
13	TRBV7-3	ASSLGTRYQETQY
15	TRBV9	ASSVGVLPSGANVLT
14	TRBV4-1	ASSPRGRGATDTQY
10	TRBV30	AWTGGRNEQF
10	TRBV12-5	ASTFNTDTQY
11	TRBV19	AGQSSYNSPLH
9	TRBV11-2	ASSQGETQY
14	TRBV9	ASSIGDSAYKNIQY
15	TRBV4-2	ASSQVYGERGAYEQY
15	TRBV9	ASSPDFAGGPGNEQF
11	TRBV5-1	ASSLEGNYGYT
15	TRBV5-1	ASSLLTSPRGANVLT
15	TRBV18	ASSKWDLQVVPYEQY